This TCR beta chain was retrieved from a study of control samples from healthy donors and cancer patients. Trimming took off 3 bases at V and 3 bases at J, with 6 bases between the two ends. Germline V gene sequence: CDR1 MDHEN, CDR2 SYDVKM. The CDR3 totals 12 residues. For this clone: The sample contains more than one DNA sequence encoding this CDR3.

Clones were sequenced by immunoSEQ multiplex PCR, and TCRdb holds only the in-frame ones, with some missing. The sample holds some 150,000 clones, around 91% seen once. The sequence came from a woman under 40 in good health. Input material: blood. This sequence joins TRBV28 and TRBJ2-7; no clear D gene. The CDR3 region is CASSLAGYEQYF. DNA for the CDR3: TGTGCCAGCAGTTTGGCAGGCTACGAGCAGTACTTC. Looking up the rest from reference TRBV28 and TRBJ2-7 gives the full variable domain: DVKVTQSSRYLVKRTGEKVFLECVQDMDHENMFWYRQDPGLGLRLIYFSYDVKMKEKGDIPEGYSVSREKKERFSLILESASTNQTSMYLCASSLAGYEQYFGPGTRLTVT.